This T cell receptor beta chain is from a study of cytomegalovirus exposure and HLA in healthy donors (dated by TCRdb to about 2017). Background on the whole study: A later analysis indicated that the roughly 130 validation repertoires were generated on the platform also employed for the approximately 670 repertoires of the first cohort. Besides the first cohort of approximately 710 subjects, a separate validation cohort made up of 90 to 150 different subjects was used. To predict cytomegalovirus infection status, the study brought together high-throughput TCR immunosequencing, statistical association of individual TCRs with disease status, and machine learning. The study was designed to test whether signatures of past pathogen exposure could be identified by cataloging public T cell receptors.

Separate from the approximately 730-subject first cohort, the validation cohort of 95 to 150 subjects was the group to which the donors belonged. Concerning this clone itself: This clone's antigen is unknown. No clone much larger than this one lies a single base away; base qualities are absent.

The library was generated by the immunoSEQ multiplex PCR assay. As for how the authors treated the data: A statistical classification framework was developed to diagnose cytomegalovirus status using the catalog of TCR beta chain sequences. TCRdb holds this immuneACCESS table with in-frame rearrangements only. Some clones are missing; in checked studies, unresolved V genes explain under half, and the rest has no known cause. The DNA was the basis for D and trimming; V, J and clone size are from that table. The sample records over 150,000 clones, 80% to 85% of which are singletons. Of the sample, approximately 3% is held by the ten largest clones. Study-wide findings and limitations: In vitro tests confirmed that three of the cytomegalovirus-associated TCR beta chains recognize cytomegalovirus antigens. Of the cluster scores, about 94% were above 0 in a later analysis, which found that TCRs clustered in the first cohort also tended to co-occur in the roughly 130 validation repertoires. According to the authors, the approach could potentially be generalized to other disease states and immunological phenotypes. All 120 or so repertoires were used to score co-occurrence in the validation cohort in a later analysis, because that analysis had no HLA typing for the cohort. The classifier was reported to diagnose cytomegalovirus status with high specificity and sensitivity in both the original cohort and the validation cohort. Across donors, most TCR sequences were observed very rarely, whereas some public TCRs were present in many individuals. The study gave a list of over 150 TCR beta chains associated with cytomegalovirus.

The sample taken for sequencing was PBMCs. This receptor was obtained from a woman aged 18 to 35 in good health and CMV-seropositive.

For the CDR3, the sequence is CASSATGAVIYGYTF. The DNA sequence is as follows: TGTGCCAGTAGCGCAACAGGGGCTGTTATCTATGGCTACACCTTC. The chain is assembled from TRBV19 and TRBJ1-2; the central 7 bases match TRBD1. Including cysteine and phenylalanine, the CDR3 has 15 amino acids. The DNA shown is the 45-base CDR3, in frame from base 1. The germline V gene (reference sequence) sets CDR1 to LNHDA and CDR2 to SQIVND. V trim: 6 bases; J trim: 4 bases; unmatched bases: 11.